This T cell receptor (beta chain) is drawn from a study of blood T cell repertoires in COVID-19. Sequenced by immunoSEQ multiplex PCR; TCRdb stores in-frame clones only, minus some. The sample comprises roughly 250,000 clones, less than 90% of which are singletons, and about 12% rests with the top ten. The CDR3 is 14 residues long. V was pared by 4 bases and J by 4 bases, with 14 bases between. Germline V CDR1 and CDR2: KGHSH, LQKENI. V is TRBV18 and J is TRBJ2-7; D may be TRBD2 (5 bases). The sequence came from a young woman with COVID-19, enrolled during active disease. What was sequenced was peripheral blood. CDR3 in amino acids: CASSRDSGIYEQYF. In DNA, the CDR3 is TGTGCCAGCTCACGCGATTCCGGGATATACGAGCAGTACTTC.